The text below deals with one T cell receptor (beta chain). V was cut by 5 bases and J by 0 bases, with 9 bases left in between. CDR1 SGHRS and CDR2 YFSETQ come from the germline V gene. This CDR3 has 14 residues. This sample was taken from a study of cytomegalovirus exposure and HLA in healthy donors. PCR amplification relied on 60 Vbeta primers (plus 13 Jbeta primers). Sequenced by immunoSEQ multiplex PCR; TCRdb stores in-frame clones only, minus some. Of about 120,000 clones in the sample, roughly four fifths are singletons; the top ten hold approximately 10%. This TCR derives from a male donor in good health and CMV-seropositive. Sequencing used PBMCs. This chain links TRBV5-1 with TRBJ2-1; D is possibly TRBD2 (5 bases). For the CDR3, the DNA is TGCGCCAGCAGACACGAGGGCTCCTACAATGAGCAGTTCTTC. Translating it yields CASRHEGSYNEQFF.